This T cell receptor (beta chain) was sequenced for a study of CD8 T cells in Susac syndrome. Study-level background: There were Susac syndrome patients who were therapy-naive at blood draw, others on corticosteroids, and others on intravenous immunoglobulin alone.

The CDR3 consists of 12 residues. CDR1 and CDR2 (germline): MNHNS, SASEGT. Trimming took 3 bases from V and 3 from J, leaving 5 bases between them. TCR beta was sequenced from blood CD8+ and CD4+ T cells. Random-hexamer reverse transcription was applied to about 0.5 to 1 ug RNA. TCRdb re-analysed the immunoSEQ multiplex PCR reads in MiXCR, keeping a single row per CDR3 protein. The sample records approximately 190,000 distinct CDR3 sequences, approximately 95% being singletons. Findings and limits, study-wide: Individuals included in the TCR sequencing and HLA analysis were acknowledged by the study to be relatively few in number.

As to this clonotype: Its antigen is unknown.

This clonotype was obtained from a human donor with Susac syndrome. This sequence joins TRBV6-1 and TRBJ2-5; D is ambiguous. The sample comprised CD4+ T cells from PBMCs. DNA of the CDR3: TGTGCCAGCAGTGAGACGGAAGAGACCCAGTACTTC. It is translated as CASSETEETQYF.